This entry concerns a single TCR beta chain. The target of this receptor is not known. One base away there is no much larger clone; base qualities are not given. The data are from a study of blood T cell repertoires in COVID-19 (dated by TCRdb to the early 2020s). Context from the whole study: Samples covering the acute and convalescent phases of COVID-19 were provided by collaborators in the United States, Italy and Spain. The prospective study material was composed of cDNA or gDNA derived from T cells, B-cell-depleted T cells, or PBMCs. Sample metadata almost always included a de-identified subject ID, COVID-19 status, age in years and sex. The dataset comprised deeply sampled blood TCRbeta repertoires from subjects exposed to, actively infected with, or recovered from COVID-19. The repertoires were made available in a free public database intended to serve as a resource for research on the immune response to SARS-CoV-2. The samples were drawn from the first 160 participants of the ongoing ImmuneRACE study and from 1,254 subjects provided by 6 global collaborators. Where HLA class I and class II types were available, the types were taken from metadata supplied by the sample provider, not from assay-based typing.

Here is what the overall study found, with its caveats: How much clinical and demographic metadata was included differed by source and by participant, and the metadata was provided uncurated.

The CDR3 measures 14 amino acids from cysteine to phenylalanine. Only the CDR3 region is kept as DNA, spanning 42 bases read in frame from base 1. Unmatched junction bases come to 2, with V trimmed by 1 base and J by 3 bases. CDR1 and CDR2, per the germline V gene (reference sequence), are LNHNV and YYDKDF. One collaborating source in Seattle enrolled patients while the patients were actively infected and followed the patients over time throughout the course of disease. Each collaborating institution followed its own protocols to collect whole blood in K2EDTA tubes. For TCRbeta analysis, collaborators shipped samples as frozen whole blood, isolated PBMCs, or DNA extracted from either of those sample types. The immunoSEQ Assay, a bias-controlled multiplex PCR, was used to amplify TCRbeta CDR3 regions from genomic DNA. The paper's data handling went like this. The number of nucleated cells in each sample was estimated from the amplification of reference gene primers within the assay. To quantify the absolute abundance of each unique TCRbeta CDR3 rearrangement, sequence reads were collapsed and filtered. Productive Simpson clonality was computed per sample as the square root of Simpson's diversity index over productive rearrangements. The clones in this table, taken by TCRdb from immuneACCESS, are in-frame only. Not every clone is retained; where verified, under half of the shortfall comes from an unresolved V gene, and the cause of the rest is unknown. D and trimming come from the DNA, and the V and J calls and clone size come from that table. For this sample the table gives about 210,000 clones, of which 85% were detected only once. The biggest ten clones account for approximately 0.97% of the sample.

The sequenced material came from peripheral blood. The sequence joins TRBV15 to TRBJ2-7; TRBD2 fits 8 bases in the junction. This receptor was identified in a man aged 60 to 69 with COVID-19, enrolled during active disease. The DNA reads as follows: TGTGCCACCAGCAGAGGTGGGACTAGCTACGAGCAGTACTTC. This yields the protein CATSRGGTSYEQYF. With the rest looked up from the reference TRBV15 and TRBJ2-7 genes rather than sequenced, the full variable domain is DAMVIQNPRYQVTQFGKPVTLSCSQTLNHNVMYWYQQKSSQAPKLLFHYYDKDFNNEADTPDNFQSRRPNTSFCFLDIRSPGLGDTAMYLCATSRGGTSYEQYFGPGTRLTVT.